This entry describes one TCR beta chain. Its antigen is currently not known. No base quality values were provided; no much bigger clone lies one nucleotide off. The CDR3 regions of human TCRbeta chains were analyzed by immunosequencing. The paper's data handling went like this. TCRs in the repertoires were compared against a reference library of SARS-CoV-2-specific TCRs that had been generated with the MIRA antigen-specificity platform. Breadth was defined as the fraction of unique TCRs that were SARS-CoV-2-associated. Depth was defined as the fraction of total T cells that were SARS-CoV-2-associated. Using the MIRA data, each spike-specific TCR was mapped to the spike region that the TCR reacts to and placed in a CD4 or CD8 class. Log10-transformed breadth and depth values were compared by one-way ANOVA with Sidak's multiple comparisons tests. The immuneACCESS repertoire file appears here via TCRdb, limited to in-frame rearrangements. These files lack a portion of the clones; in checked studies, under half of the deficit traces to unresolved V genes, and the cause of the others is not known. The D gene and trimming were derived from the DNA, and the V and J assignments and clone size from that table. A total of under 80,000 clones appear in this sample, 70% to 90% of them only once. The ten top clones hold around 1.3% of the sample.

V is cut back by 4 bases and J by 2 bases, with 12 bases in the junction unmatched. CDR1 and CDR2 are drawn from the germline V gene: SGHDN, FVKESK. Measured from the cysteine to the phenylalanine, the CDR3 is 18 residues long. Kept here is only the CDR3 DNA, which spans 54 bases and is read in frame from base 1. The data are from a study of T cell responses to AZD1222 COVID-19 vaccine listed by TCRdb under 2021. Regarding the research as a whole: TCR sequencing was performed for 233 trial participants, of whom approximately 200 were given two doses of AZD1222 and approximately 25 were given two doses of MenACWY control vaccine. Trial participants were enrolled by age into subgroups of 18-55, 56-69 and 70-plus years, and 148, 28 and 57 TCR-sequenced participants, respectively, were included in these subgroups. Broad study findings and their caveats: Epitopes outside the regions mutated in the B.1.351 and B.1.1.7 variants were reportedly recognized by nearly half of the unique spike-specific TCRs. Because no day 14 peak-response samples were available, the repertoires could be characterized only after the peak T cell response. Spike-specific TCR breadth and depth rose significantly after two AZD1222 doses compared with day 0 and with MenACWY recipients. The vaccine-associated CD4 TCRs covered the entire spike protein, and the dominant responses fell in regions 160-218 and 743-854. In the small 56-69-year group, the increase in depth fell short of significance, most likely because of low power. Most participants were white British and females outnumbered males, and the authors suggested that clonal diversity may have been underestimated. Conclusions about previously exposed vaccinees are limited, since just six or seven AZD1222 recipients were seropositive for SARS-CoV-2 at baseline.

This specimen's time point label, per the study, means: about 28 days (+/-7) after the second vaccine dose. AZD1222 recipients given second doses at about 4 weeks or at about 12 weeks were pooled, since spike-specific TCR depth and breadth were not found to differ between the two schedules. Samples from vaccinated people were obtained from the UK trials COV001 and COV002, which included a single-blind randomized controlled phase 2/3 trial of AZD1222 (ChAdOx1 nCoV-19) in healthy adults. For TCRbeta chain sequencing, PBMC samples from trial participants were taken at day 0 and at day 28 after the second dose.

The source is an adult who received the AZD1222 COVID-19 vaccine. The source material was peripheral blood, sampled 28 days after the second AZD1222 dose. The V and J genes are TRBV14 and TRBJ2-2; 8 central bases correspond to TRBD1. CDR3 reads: CASSPRVLAGGNTGELFF. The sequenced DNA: TGTGCCAGCAGCCCCAGGGTCCTGGCAGGGGGCAACACCGGGGAGCTGTTTTTT.